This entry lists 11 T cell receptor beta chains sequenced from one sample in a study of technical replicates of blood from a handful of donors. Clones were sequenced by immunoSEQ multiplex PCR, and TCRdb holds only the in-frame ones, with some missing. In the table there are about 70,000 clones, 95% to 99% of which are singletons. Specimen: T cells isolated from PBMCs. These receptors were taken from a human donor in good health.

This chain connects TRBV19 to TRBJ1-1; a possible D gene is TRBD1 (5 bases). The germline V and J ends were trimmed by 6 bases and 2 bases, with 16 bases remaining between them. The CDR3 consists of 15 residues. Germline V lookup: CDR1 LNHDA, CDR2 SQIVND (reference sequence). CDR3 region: CASRGRDFGNTEAFF. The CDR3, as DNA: TGTGCCAGTAGAGGCCGGGACTTCGGAAACACTGAAGCTTTCTTT.

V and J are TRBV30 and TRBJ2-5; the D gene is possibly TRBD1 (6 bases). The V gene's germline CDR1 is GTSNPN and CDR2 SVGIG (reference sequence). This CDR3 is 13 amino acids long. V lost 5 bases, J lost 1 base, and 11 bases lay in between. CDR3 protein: CAWGRTAQETQYF. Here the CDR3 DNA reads TGTGCCTGGGGTCGGACAGCCCAAGAGACCCAGTACTTC.

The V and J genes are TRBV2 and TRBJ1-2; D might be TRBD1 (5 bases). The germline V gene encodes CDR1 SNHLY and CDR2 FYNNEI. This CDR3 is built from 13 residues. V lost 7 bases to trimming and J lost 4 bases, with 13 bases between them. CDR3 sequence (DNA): TGTGCCAGCACCGAAGACAGCTTCTATGGCTACACCTTC. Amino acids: CASTEDSFYGYTF.

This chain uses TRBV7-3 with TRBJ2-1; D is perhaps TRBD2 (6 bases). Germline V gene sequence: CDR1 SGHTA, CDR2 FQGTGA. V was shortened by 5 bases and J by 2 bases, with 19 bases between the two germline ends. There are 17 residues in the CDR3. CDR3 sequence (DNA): TGTGCCAGCAGCCGCTGGGGGGAGGCCGGGACCTACAATGAGCAGTTCTTC. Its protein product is CASSRWGEAGTYNEQFF.

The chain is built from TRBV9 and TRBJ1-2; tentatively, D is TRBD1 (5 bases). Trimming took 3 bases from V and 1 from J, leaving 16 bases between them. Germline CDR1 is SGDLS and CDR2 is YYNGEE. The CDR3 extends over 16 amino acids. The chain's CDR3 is CASSGLRGKFNYGYTF. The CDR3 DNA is TGTGCCAGCAGCGGCCTACGGGGGAAGTTTAACTATGGCTACACCTTC.

This CDR3 reads CAGMTGTNEKLFF. CDR3 sequence (DNA): TGTGCCGGGATGACAGGGACTAATGAAAAACTGTTTTTT. This sequence joins TRBV7-9 and TRBJ1-4; TRBD1 agrees at 7 bases. V shed 11 bases and J 2 bases; nucleotides not matched to a gene: 5. This CDR3 has 13 amino acids. Looked up from germline, CDR1 is SEHNR and CDR2 is FQNEAQ (reference sequence).

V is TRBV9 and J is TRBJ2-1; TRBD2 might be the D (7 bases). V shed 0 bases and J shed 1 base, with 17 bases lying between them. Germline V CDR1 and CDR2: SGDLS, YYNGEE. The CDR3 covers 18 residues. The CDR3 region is CASSVDYRGGASYNEQFF. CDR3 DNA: TGTGCCAGCAGCGTAGACTACCGTGGGGGGGCTTCCTACAATGAGCAGTTCTTC.

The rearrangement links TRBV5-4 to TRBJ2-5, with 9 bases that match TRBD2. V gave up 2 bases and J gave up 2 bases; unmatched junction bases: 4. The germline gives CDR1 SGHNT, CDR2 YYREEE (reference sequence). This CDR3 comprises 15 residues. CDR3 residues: CASSFSGSRQETQYF. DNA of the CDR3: TGTGCCAGCAGCTTTAGCGGGAGTCGGCAAGAGACCCAGTACTTC.

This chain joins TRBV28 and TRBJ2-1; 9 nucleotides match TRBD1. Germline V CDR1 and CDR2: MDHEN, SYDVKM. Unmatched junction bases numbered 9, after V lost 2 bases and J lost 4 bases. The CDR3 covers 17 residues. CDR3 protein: CASSLQPVTGGYNEQFF. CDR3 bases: TGTGCCAGCAGTTTACAGCCGGTGACAGGGGGGTACAATGAGCAGTTCTTC.

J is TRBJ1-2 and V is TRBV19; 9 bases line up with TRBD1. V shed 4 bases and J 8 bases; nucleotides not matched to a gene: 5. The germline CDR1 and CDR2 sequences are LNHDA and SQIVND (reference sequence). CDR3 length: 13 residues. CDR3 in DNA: TGTGCCAGTAGTACCACAGGGGGCGGAGGCTACACCTTC. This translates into CASSTTGGGGYTF.

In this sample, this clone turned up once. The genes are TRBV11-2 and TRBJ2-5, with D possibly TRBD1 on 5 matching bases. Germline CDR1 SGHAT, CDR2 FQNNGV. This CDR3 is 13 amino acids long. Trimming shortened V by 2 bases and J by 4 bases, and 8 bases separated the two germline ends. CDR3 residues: CASSLIQGETQYF. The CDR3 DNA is TGTGCCAGCAGCTTAATTCAGGGAGAGACCCAGTACTTC. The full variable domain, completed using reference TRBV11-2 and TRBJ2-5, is EAGVAQSPRYKIIEKRQSVAFWCNPISGHATLYWYQQILGQGPKLLIQFQNNGVVDDSQLPKDRFSAERLKGVDSTLKIQPAKLEDSAVYLCASSLIQGETQYFGPGTRLLVL.